This T cell receptor beta chain was sequenced for a study of read filtering for tumor transcriptome and immune sequencing. Molecular barcoded adaptors covering alpha/delta and beta/gamma chains were used on around 400 ng RNA. MiXCR, run by TCRdb on the reads, gives a single entry per CDR3 protein. The sample gives some 80,000 distinct CDR3 sequences, about 12% of which show up once; 15% is in the top ten. This clonotype has at least ten counts. The V end lost 0 bases, the J end lost 2 bases, and 11 bases lay between the germline ends. Germline V gene sequence: CDR1 DFQATT, CDR2 SNEGSKA (reference sequence). The CDR3 runs to 14 residues.

The material sequenced was a population of CD138-negative cells sorted from bone marrow. This receptor was taken from a donor aged 40 or over with multiple myeloma. The rearrangement joins TRBV20-1 to TRBJ2-7; a weak D match, TRBD1 (5 bases). CDR3 sequence (DNA): TGCAGTGCTAGAGAGGACGGACAACCCTACGAGCAGTACTTC. Translating gives CSAREDGQPYEQYF.